Following are 11 T cell receptor beta chains from one sample sequenced in a study of blood T cell repertoires in COVID-19. Assay used: immunoSEQ multiplex PCR; TCRdb lists only in-frame clones, some missing. The table has roughly 250,000 clones, approximately 83% seen once; the top ten hold approximately 14%. Sequencing used peripheral blood. The source is a person between 65 and 79 years old with COVID-19, enrolled during active disease.

The rearrangement uses TRBV5-4 and TRBJ1-5; 7 bases line up with TRBD1. The CDR3 runs 15 residues. With V trimmed by 4 bases and J by 4 bases, 8 bases remained unmatched. In germline, CDR1 is SGHNT, CDR2 YYREEE (reference sequence). The CDR3 loop reads CASSPGPGGNQPQHF. The CDR3 DNA is TGTGCCAGCAGCCCTGGGCCAGGGGGGAATCAGCCCCAGCATTTT.

This sequence joins TRBV7-2 and TRBJ1-4; 11 bases are a match to TRBD1. Germline lookup yields CDR1 SGHTA and CDR2 FQGNSA. V lost 1 base and J lost 7; bases outside the gene matches: 5. This CDR3 has 16 residues. The CDR3 nucleotides are TGTGCCAGCAGCTTAGAAGGACAGGGGGCGGTTGAAAAACTGTTTTTT. Protein: CASSLEGQGAVEKLFF.

The rearrangement joins TRBV5-1 to TRBJ2-7; the D gene is possibly TRBD1 (6 bases). V was cut by 0 bases and J by 0 bases, with 10 bases left in between. The CDR3 extends over 15 amino acids. CDR1 and CDR2 (germline): SGHRS, YFSETQ. The CDR3, as DNA: TGCGCCAGCAGCTTGGGGACAGCCCGCTCCTACGAGCAGTACTTC. Protein: CASSLGTARSYEQYF.

V gene TRBV5-3 combines with J gene TRBJ2-3, with D tentatively TRBD2 (6 bases). TRBV5-3 has ORF status, its function being uncertain. The germline V and J ends were trimmed by 1 base and 6 bases, with 12 bases remaining between them. The CDR3 contains 14 residues. Here the CDR3 reads CARSLRSGRDTQYF. As DNA, the CDR3 is TGTGCCAGAAGCTTGCGGTCAGGGAGGGATACGCAGTATTTT.

CDR3 nucleotides: TGTGCCAGCAATCTAGCGGGGGTCCTTGGGGATACGCAGTATTTT. This gives the protein CASNLAGVLGDTQYF. This rearrangement joins TRBV5-4 to TRBJ2-3; 10 nucleotides line up with TRBD2. CDR1 is SGHNT and CDR2 is YYREEE in the germline V gene (reference sequence). The CDR3 totals 15 residues. The V segment lost 6 bases and the J segment 6 bases; nucleotides outside the gene matches: 10.

This clone was recorded once. In DNA, the CDR3 is TGTGCCACTCGGGGGGAAAAACTGTTTTTT. Amino acids: CATRGEKLFF. The J gene is TRBJ1-4, the V gene TRBV15; possibly TRBD1 for D (5 bases). V was trimmed by 9 bases and J by 8 bases, leaving 7 bases between them. The germline V gene encodes CDR1 LNHNV and CDR2 YYDKDF (reference sequence). The CDR3 totals 10 residues. The whole variable domain, filled in from reference TRBV15 and TRBJ1-4, reads DAMVIQNPRYQVTQFGKPVTLSCSQTLNHNVMYWYQQKSSQAPKLLFHYYDKDFNNEADTPDNFQSRRPNTSFCFLDIRSPGLGDTAMYLCATRGEKLFFGSGTQLSVL.

The rearrangement uses TRBV5-1 and TRBJ2-5; the match to TRBD2 covers 8 bases. V shed 4 bases and J 2 bases; nucleotides not matched to a gene: 7. Per germline, CDR1 SGHRS and CDR2 YFSETQ. The CDR3 totals 15 residues. The CDR3 sequence: CASSPLVAGQETQYF. CDR3 bases: TGCGCCAGCAGCCCCCTCGTAGCGGGGCAAGAGACCCAGTACTTC.

The chain recombines TRBV11-2 with TRBJ1-6; 9 bases map to TRBD1. The germline CDR1 and CDR2 sequences are SGHAT and FQNNGV. Losses at the gene ends were 4 bases for V and 10 bases for J; bases not matched to a gene: 8. The CDR3 extends over 15 amino acids. The CDR3 DNA reads TGTGCCAGCAGCTCCGTACAGGGGGCTGTCTCACCCCTCCACTTT. Encoded protein: CASSSVQGAVSPLHF. Full variable domain (missing parts from reference TRBV11-2 and TRBJ1-6): EAGVAQSPRYKIIEKRQSVAFWCNPISGHATLYWYQQILGQGPKLLIQFQNNGVVDDSQLPKDRFSAERLKGVDSTLKIQPAKLEDSAVYLCASSSVQGAVSPLHFGNGTRLTVT.

The rearrangement uses TRBV3-1 (or the pseudogene TRBV3-2) and TRBJ2-7; D perhaps matches TRBD2 (5 bases). V was cut by 3 bases and J by 3 bases, with 6 bases left in between. This CDR3 is 12 amino acids long. CDR1 and CDR2 from the germline V gene are LGHDT and YNNKEL (reference sequence). The CDR3 loop reads CASSQGVYEQYF. Written as DNA, the CDR3 is TGTGCCAGCAGCCAGGGAGTCTACGAGCAGTACTTC.

V is TRBV4-3 and J is TRBJ2-1; 7 nucleotides line up with TRBD2. J lost 6 bases, V lost 0 bases, and 8 bases had no gene match. CDR3 length equals 16 residues. CDR1 LGHNA and CDR2 YSLEER come from the germline V gene. The DNA for the CDR3 is TGCGCCAGCAGCCAAGATATGCCGGCTAGCGGCAATGAGCAGTTCTTC. Translated: CASSQDMPASGNEQFF.

CDR3 loop: CASSLDRGNTIYF. In nucleotides, the CDR3 is TGTGCCAGCAGCTTAGATCGGGGAAACACCATATATTTT. The chain joins TRBV13 to TRBJ1-3, with D unresolved. V lost 1 base and J lost 4, with 5 bases in between. CDR1 and CDR2 (germline): PRHDT, FYEKMQ (reference sequence). This CDR3 has 13 amino acids.